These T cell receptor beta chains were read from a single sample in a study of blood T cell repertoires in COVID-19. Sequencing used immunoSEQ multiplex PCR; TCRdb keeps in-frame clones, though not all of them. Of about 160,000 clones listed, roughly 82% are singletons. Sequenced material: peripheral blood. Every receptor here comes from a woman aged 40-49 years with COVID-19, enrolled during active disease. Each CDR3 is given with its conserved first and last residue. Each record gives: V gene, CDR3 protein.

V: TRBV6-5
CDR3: CASRGQSDIQYF

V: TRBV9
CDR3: CASSTFGDYNSPLHF

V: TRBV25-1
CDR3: CASSLTAYEQYF

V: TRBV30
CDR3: CAWSTGYPTDTQYF

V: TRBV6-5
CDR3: CASSPGQGNEKLFF

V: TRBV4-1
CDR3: CASSPGGKGEQYF

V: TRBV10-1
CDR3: CASSDYSYGYTF

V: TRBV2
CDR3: CASSEERGTGNTIYF

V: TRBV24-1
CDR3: CATSDLGTVYEQYF

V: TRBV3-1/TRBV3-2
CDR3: CASSQEAGWNSPLHF

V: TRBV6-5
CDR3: CASSFRVGQPQHF

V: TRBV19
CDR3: CASTGREGQGQFF

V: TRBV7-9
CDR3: CASSLEQGRNTEAFF

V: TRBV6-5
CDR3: CASSSNSGRAKEQYF

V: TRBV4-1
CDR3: CASSRSSTQRDEAFF

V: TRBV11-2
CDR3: CASSTRVGETQYF

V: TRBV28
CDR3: CASRTEVTSNNEQFF

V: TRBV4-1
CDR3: CASSLMGAGAGGPGGELFF

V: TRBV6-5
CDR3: CASSYSTDSIYGYTF

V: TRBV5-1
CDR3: CASSLMGGSIDNEQFF

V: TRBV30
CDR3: CAWSTAEGNTEAFF

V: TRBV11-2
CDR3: CASTPSRGVNYGYTF

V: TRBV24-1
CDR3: CATSGLENNEQFF

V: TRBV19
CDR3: CASRSVTPGGYTF

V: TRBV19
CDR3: CASSISGINQPQHF

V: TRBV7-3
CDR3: CASSLKLAGTGELFF

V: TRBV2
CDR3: CASSEPLAGVATGELFF

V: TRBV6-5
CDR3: CASTQQVSRQETQYF

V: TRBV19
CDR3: CASAGLAGYTDTQYF

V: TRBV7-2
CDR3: CASSSTSGTYNEQFF

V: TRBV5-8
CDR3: CASSEDITYNSPLHF

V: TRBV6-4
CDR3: CASSSGRATDTQYF

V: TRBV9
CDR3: CASSVSGGPDSGNTIYF

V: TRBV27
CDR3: CASSLSGAMSNQPQHF

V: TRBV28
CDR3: CASSLTAAYYEQYF

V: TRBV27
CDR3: CASRTREETQYF

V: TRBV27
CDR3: CASSLSAPSSYNEQFF

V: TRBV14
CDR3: CASSRAISAYNEQFF

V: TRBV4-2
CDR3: CASSQDAGAKTGTQYF

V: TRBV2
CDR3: CANASTGVGYTF

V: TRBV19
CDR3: CASERGASSGANVLTF